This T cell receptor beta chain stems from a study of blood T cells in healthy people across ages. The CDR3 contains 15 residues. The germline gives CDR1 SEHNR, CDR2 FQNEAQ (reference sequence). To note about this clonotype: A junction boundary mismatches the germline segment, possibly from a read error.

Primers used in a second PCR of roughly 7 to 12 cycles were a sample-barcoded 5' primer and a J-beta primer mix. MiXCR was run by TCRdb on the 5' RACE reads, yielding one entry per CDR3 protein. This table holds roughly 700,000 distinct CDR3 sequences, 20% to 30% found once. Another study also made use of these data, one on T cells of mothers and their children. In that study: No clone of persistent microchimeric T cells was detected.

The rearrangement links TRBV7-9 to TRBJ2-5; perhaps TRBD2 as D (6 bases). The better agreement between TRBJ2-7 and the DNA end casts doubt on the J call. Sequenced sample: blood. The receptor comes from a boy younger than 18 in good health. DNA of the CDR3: TGTGCCGGCAGATTAGGAGGGCAGGGAGCCTACGAGCAGTACTTC. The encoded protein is CAGRLGGQGAYEQYF.